The 8 T cell receptor beta chains below all came from one sample that was sequenced in a study of blood T cell repertoires in COVID-19. The table came from immunoSEQ multiplex PCR; TCRdb's copy has only in-frame clones and leaves some out. The sample records a few hundred thousand clones, approximately 86% being singletons. The sequenced material came from PBMCs or T cells enriched from blood (not recorded which). The receptor set was obtained from a woman aged 40 to 49 with acute COVID-19.

This chain links TRBV30 with TRBJ1-3; 10 positions match TRBD1. V lost 3 bases and J lost 0; bases outside the gene matches: 2. The V gene's germline CDR1 is GTSNPN and CDR2 SVGIG (reference sequence). The CDR3 loop spans 15 amino acids. The CDR3 loop is CAWRRDRGSGNTIYF. CDR3 in DNA: TGTGCCTGGAGGCGGGACAGGGGCTCTGGAAACACCATATATTTT.

The chain links TRBV3-1 (or the pseudogene TRBV3-2) to TRBJ2-5; no reliable D call. Germline V CDR1 and CDR2: LGHDT, YNNKEL (reference sequence). V dropped 4 bases and J dropped 7 bases, with 7 bases sitting between them. The CDR3 loop spans 11 amino acids. CDR3 coding DNA: TGTGCCAGCAGCCCCGGTGGGACCCAGTACTTC. The encoded protein is CASSPGGTQYF.

Only a few counts were recorded for this clone. The rearrangement joins TRBV2 to TRBJ1-2; D is perhaps TRBD1 (6 bases). Germline V gene data show CDR1 as SNHLY and CDR2 as FYNNEI. The CDR3 spans 13 residues. Trimming shortened V by 3 bases and J by 8 bases, and 13 bases separated the two germline ends. Here the CDR3 reads CASSEGAFGGYTF. The CDR3 nucleotides are TGTGCCAGCAGTGAGGGGGCGTTTGGAGGCTACACCTTC.

The rearrangement links TRBV5-4 to TRBJ2-1; TRBD2 matches at 7 bases. The CDR3 runs to 15 residues. V trimming: 1 base; J trimming: 4 bases; junction bases outside the gene matches: 5. Per germline, CDR1 SGHNT and CDR2 YYREEE (reference sequence). The CDR3 nucleotides are TGTGCCAGCAGCTTGATAGGCGGGAGTTACAATGAGCAGTTCTTC. It encodes CASSLIGGSYNEQFF. The whole variable domain, remainder taken from reference TRBV5-4 and TRBJ2-1, is ETGVTQSPTHLIKTRGQQVTLRCSSQSGHNTVSWYQQALGQGPQFIFQYYREEENGRGNFPPRFSGLQFPNYSSELNVNALELDDSALYLCASSLIGGSYNEQFFGPGTRLTVL.

This clone was detected only once. The V gene is TRBV19, the J gene TRBJ1-4; D is undetermined. V lost 5 bases and J lost 0, with 7 bases in between. The CDR3 runs to 14 residues. The V gene's germline CDR1 is LNHDA and CDR2 SQIVND (reference sequence). Here the CDR3 reads CASSGRTTNEKLFF. The CDR3 DNA follows: TGTGCCAGTAGTGGGCGAACAACTAATGAAAAACTGTTTTTT. Drawing the rest from reference TRBV19 and TRBJ1-4, the complete variable domain is DGGITQSPKYLFRKEGQNVTLSCEQNLNHDAMYWYRQDPGQGLRLIYYSQIVNDFQKGDIAEGYSVSREKKESFPLTVTSAQKNPTAFYLCASSGRTTNEKLFFGSGTQLSVL.

This rearrangement joins TRBV5-1 to TRBJ1-1, with D possibly TRBD1 on 5 matching bases. The length of the CDR3 is 13 residues. V dropped 2 bases and J dropped 5 bases, with 10 bases sitting between them. Germline CDR1 SGHRS, CDR2 YFSETQ. The DNA of the CDR3 is TGCGCCAGCAGCTTCAGGGAGGGGACTGAAGCTTTCTTT. This encodes CASSFREGTEAFF.

The chain couples TRBV10-2 to TRBJ2-2; 9 bases fit TRBD2. Germline V gene lookup returns CDR1 WSHSY and CDR2 SAAADI. V shed 7 bases, J shed 6 bases, and the junction held 3 bases outside the gene matches. The CDR3 runs to 13 residues. CDR3 residues: CASKGLASGELFF. The CDR3 region has the DNA TGCGCCAGCAAAGGACTAGCGTCCGGGGAGCTGTTTTTT.

The V and J genes are TRBV7-8 and TRBJ2-7, with D maybe TRBD2 (6 bases). Germline V gene lookup returns CDR1 SGHVS and CDR2 FQNEAQ. The CDR3 has 12 amino acids. The DNA of the CDR3 is TGTGCGACCCTGGACTATCTCAACGAGCAGTACTTC. This codes for CATLDYLNEQYF.